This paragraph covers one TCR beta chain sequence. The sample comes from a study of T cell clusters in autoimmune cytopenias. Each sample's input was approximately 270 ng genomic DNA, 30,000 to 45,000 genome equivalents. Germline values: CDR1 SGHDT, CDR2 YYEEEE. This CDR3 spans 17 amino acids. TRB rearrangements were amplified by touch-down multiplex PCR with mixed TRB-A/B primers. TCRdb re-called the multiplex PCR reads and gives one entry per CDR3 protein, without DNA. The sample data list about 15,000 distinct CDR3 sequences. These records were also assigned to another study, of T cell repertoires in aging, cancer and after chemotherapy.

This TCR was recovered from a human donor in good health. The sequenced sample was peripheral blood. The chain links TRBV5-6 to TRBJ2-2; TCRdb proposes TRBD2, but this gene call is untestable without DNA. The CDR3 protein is CASSLPRGSGGTGELFF.